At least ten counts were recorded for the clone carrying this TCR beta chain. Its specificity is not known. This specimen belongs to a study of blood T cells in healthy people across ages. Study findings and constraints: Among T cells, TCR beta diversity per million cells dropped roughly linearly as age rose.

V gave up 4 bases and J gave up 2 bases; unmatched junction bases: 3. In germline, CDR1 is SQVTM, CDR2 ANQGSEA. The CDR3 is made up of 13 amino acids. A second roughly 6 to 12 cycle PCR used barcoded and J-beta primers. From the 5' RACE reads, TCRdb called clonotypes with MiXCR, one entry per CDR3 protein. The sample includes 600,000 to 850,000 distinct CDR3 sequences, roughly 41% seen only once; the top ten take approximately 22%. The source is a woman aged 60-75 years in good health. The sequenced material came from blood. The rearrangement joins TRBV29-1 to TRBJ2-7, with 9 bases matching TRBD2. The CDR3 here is CSVAPSGTYEQYF. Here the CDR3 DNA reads TGCAGCGTTGCTCCTAGCGGGACCTACGAGCAGTACTTC.